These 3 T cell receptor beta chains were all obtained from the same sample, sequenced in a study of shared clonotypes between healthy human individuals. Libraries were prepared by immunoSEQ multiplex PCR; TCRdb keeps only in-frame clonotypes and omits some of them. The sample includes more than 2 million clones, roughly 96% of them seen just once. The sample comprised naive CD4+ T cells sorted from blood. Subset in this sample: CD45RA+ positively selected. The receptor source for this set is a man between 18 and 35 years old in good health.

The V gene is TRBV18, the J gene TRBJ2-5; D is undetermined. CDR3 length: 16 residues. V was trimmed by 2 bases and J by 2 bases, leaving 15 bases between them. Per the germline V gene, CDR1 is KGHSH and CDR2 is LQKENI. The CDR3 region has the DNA TGTGCCAGCTCACCAGCCAATGAAGGGTCTCAAGAGACCCAGTACTTC. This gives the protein CASSPANEGSQETQYF.

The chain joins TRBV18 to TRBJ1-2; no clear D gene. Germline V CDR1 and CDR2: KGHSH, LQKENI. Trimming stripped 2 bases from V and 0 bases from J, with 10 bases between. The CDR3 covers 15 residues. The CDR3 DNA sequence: TGTGCCAGCTCACCAGGCAGGCCCCCTAACTATGGCTACACCTTC. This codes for CASSPGRPPNYGYTF.

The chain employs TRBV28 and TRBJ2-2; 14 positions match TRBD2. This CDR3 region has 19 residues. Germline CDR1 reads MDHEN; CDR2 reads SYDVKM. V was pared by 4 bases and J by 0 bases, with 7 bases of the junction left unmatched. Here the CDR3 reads CASSSWGLAGEANTGELFF. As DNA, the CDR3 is TGTGCCAGCAGTTCCTGGGGACTAGCGGGGGAGGCGAACACCGGGGAGCTGTTTTTT. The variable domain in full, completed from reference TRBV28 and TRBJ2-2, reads DVKVTQSSRYLVKRTGEKVFLECVQDMDHENMFWYRQDPGLGLRLIYFSYDVKMKEKGDIPEGYSVSREKKERFSLILESASTNQTSMYLCASSSWGLAGEANTGELFFGEGSRLTVL.